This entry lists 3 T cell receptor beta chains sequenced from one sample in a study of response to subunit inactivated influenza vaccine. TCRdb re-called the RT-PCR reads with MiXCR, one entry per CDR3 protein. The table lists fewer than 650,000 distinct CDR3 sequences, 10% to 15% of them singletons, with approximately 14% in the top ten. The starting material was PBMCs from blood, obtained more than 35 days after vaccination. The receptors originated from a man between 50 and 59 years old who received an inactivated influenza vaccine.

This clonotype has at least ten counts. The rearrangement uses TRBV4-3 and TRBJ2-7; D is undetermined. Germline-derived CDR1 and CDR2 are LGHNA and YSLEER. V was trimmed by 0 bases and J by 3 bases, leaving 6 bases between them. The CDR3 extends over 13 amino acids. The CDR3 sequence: CASSQELDYEQYF. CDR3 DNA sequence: TGCGCCAGCAGCCAAGAGTTGGACTACGAGCAGTACTTC.

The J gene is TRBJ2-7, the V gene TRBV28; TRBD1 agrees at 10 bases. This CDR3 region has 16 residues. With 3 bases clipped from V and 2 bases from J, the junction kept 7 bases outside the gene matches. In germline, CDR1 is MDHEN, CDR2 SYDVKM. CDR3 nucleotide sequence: TGTGCCAGCAGTTTGAGGGGACAGGGGCTTCCCTACGAGCAGTACTTC. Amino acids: CASSLRGQGLPYEQYF.

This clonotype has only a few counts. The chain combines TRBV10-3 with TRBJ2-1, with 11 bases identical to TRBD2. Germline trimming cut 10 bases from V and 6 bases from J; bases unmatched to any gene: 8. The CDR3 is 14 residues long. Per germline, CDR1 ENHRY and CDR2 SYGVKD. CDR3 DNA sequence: TGTGCCAGTACTAGCGGGAGCAAGGGCAATGAGCAGTTCTTC. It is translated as CASTSGSKGNEQFF.